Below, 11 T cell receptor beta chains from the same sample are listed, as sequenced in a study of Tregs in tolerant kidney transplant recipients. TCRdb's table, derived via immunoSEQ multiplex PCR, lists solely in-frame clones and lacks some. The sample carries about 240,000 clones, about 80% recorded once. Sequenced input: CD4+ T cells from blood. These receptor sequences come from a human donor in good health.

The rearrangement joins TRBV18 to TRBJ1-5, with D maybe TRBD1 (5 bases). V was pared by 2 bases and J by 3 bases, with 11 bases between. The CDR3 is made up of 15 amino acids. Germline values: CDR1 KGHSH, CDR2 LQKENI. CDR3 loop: CASSPGAGPNQPQHF. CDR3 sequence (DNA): TGTGCCAGCTCACCAGGGGCAGGGCCCAATCAGCCCCAGCATTTT.

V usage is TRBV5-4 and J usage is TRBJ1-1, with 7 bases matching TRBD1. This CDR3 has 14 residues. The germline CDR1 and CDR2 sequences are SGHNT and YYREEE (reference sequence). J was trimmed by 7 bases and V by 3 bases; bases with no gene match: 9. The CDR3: CASSSRTGQGEAFF. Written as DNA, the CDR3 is TGTGCCAGCAGCTCGCGGACAGGACAAGGTGAAGCTTTCTTT. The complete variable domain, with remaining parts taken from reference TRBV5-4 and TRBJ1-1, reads ETGVTQSPTHLIKTRGQQVTLRCSSQSGHNTVSWYQQALGQGPQFIFQYYREEENGRGNFPPRFSGLQFPNYSSELNVNALELDDSALYLCASSSRTGQGEAFFGQGTRLTVV.

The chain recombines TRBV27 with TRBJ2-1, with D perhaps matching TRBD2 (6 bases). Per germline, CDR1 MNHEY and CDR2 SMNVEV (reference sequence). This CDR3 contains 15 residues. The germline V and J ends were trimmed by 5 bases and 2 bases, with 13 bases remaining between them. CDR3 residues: CASSPRDFTYNEQFF. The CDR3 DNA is TGTGCCAGCAGTCCCCGGGACTTCACCTACAATGAGCAGTTCTTC.

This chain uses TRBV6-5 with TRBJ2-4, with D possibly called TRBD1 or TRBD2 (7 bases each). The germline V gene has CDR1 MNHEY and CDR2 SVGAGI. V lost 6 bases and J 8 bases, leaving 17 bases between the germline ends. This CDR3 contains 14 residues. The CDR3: CASSLWEGAHIQYF. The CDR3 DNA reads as TGTGCCAGCAGCCTTTGGGAGGGGGCGCACATTCAGTACTTC.

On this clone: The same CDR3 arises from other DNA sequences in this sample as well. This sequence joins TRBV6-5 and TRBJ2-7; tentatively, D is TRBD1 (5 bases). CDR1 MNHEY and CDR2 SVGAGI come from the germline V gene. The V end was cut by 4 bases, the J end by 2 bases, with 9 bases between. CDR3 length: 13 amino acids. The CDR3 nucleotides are TGTGCCAGCAGTTCAGGGCTACCCTACGAGCAGTACTTC. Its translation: CASSSGLPYEQYF.

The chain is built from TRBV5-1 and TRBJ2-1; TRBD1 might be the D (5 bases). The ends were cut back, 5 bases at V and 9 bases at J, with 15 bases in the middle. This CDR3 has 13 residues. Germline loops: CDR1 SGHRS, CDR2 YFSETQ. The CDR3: CASRQGVTPEQFF. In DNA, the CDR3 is TGCGCCAGCAGGCAGGGCGTAACGCCTGAGCAGTTCTTC.

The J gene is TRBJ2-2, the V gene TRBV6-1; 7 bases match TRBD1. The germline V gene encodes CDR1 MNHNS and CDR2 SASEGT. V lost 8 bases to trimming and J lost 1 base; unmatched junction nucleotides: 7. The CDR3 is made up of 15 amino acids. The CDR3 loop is CASAPGTVNTGELFF. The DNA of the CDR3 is TGTGCCAGCGCTCCCGGGACAGTGAACACCGGGGAGCTGTTTTTT.

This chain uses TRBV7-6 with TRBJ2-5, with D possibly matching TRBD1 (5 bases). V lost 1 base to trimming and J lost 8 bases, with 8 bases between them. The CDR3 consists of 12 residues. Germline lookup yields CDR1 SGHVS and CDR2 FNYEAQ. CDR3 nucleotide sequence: TGTGCCAGCAGCTTAGTTAGGGGTACCCAGTACTTC. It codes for CASSLVRGTQYF.

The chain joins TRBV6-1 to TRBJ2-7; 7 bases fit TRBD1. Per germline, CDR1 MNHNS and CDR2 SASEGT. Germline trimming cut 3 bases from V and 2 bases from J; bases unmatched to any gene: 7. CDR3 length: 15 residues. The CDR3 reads CASSDSRGKAYEQYF. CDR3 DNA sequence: TGTGCCAGCAGTGATAGCAGGGGGAAAGCCTACGAGCAGTACTTC.

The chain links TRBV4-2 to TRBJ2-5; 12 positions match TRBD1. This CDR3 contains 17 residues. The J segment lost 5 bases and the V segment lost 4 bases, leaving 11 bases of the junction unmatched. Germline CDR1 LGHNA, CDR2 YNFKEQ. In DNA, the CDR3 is TGTGCCAGCAGCCGAGCGGGGGGACAGGGGGCTTGGGAGACCCAGTACTTC. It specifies CASSRAGGQGAWETQYF.

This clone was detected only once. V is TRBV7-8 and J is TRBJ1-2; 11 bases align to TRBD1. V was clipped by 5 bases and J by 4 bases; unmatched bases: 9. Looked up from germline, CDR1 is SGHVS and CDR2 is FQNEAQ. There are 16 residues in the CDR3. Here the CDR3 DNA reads TGTGCCAGCAGCCCCCGGACAGGGGGCCCAACCTATGGCTACACCTTC. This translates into CASSPRTGGPTYGYTF.